A single count supports the clone carrying this TCR beta chain. What it binds is unknown. Treatment in this sample: approximately nine-day PBMC culture with coronavirus spike peptide pools or control peptides (ViraFEST assay). In germline, CDR1 is MNHNS, CDR2 SASEGT. V was clipped by 0 bases and J by 2 bases, with 11 bases between them. The CDR3 totals 16 residues. This sample is drawn from a study of vaccination and CD4 T cells after COVID-19. Study-level information: SARS-CoV-2 had been detected by nasal swab PCR in convalescent patients; roughly 10 were mild, one severe. Participants were administered two doses of either the BNT162b2 or the mRNA-1273 vaccine. Overlapping spike peptides served as the stimulus for the cells. These peptides came from SARS-CoV-2 and from the common cold coronaviruses HCoV-NL63, HCoV-OC43 and HCoV-229E. Study-level points and caveats: From a median of about 20 to 38, SARS-CoV-2-reactive clonotypes increased, though not significantly.

Sequenced with the Oncomine TCR Beta short-read assay was DNA taken from cultured CD4+ T cells. TCRdb reprocessed the PCR reads with MiXCR, giving one entry per CDR3 protein. Among about 14,000 distinct CDR3 sequences listed, around 55% were seen once. The TCR sequence derives from a human donor who had recovered from COVID-19. The V call is TRBV6-1, the J call TRBJ2-1; the D gene is possibly TRBD1 (6 bases). The sequenced sample was CD4+ T cells from blood, cultured in vitro. The CDR3 reads CASSEAGAGAYNEQFF. Here the CDR3 DNA reads TGTGCCAGCAGTGAAGCGGGGGCGGGTGCCTACAATGAGCAGTTCTTC.